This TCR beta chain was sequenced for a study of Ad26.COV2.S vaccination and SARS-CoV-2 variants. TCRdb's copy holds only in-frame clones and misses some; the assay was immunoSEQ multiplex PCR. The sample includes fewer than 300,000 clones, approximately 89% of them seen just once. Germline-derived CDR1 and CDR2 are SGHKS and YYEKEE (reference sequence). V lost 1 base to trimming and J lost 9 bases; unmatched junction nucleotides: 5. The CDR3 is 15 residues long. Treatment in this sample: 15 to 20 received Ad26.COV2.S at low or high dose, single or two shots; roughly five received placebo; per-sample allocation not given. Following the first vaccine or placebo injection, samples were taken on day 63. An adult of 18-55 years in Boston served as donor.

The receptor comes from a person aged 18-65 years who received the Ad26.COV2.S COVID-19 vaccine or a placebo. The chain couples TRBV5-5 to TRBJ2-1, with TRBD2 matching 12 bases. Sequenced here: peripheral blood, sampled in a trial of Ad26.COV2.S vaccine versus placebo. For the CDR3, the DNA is TGTGCCAGCAGCTTGCTAGCGGGGGGGCCGGGTGAGCAGTTCTTC. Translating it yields CASSLLAGGPGEQFF.